These 2 T cell receptor beta chains were all obtained from the same sample, sequenced in a study of cytomegalovirus exposure and HLA in healthy donors. The PCR employed 60 Vbeta primers together with 13 Jbeta primers. Clones were sequenced by immunoSEQ multiplex PCR, and TCRdb holds only the in-frame ones, with some missing. The sample has over 120,000 clones; 65% to 80% are singletons. Sequencing used PBMCs. The source of these receptors is a man younger than 40 in good health and CMV-seronegative.

The J gene is TRBJ2-5, the V gene TRBV6-4; 8 positions match TRBD1. This CDR3 is 13 amino acids long. Germline assignment: CDR1 MRHNA and CDR2 SNTAGT. V was clipped by 5 bases and J by 5 bases; unmatched bases: 4. CDR3 nucleotides: TGTGCCAGCAGTCAGGGGGCTGGGGAGACCCAGTACTTC. Amino acids: CASSQGAGETQYF.

V gene TRBV5-1 combines with J gene TRBJ2-7, with TRBD1 matching 7 bases. The CDR3 has 16 amino acids. CDR1 and CDR2 (germline): SGHRS, YFSETQ. The J segment lost 0 bases and the V segment lost 0 bases, leaving 6 bases of the junction unmatched. CDR3 loop: CASSLVAGGFSYEQYF. DNA for the CDR3: TGCGCCAGCAGCTTGGTGGCAGGGGGTTTCTCCTACGAGCAGTACTTC.